This T cell receptor beta chain was sequenced in a study of T-cell reconstitution after alpha-beta-depleted transplantation in children. Unique molecular identifiers were incorporated during preparation of the TCRbeta library. Via MiXCR, TCRdb re-called the PCR reads, giving one row per CDR3 protein. The sample comprises about 500,000 distinct CDR3 sequences, approximately 29% of which are singletons, and under 3% rests with the top ten. This clonotype was detected a few times. The CDR3 is 14 amino acids. The germline V gene has CDR1 SGHRS and CDR2 YFSETQ. The V and J ends lost 1 base and 6 bases respectively, with 11 bases between them.

Sequencing used PBMCs from the stem cell graft donor, obtained from the stem cell graft. This TCR was recovered from a human donor who donated a stem cell graft to a child with aplastic anemia. The chain combines TRBV5-1 with TRBJ1-5, with D perhaps matching TRBD1 (6 bases). For the CDR3, the DNA is TGCGCCAGCAGCTTGCTACAGGGAGGTCAGCCCCAGCATTTT. This encodes CASSLLQGGQPQHF. Complete variable domain (other parts from reference TRBV5-1 and TRBJ1-5): KAGVTQTPRYLIKTRGQQVTLSCSPISGHRSVSWYQQTPGQGLQFLFEYFSETQRNKGNFPGRFSGRQFSNSRSEMNVSTLELGDSALYLCASSLLQGGQPQHFGDGTRLSIL.